The 26 T cell receptor beta chains reported below all come from one sample, sequenced in a study of cytomegalovirus exposure and HLA in healthy donors (dated by TCRdb to about 2017). The method was the immunoSEQ multiplex PCR assay. For the multiplex PCR, a mixture combining 60 forward primers for TCR Vbeta segments and 13 reverse primers for TCR Jbeta segments was used. Entries here come from immuneACCESS through TCRdb and include only in-frame sequences with V and J called. Some clones fail to appear in such tables; in the studies checked, an unresolved V gene covers under half of the shortfall, and the cause of the remainder is unknown. The sample contains tens of thousands of clones, just under 75% of them found a single time. Together, the top ten hold more than 3.5% of the sample. Sequenced: PBMCs. These receptors all stem from a man aged 55 to 70 in good health and CMV-seronegative.

The rearrangement uses TRBV6-1 and TRBJ1-2, with D unclear. With 3 bases removed from V and 5 bases from J, the gap between germline ends came to 7 bases. The CDR3 spans 12 residues. CDR1 MNHNS and CDR2 SASEGT come from the germline V gene. The CDR3 loop reads CASSDSGYGYTF. The CDR3 DNA follows: TGTGCCAGCAGTGACAGCGGGTATGGCTACACCTTC.

The genes are TRBV7-9 and TRBJ2-2; 7 bases match TRBD1. The CDR3 spans 15 residues. Trimming at V came to 5 bases and at J to 5 bases, leaving 8 bases not matched to a gene. Germline V CDR1 and CDR2: SEHNR, FQNEAQ (reference sequence). This CDR3 is CASSPTGLGTGELFF. CDR3 DNA sequence: TGTGCCAGCAGCCCGACAGGGCTAGGGACCGGGGAGCTGTTTTTT.

V usage is TRBV6-6 and J usage is TRBJ1-2; TRBD1 matches 8 bases. Germline V gives CDR1 MNHNY, CDR2 SVGAGI (reference sequence). The V and J ends lost 6 bases and 6 bases, in that order; junction bases with no gene match: 6. The CDR3 consists of 13 residues. The CDR3 spells CASRPDRDHGYTF. Written as DNA, the CDR3 is TGTGCCAGCAGACCGGACAGGGACCATGGCTACACCTTC.

The V gene is TRBV9, the J gene TRBJ1-3; perhaps TRBD1 as D (5 bases). The CDR3 is 16 residues long. V lost 2 bases, J lost 1 base, and 13 bases lay in between. Germline V gene data show CDR1 as SGDLS and CDR2 as YYNGEE. CDR3 sequence reads: CASSVLGATSGNTIYF. Written as DNA, the CDR3 is TGTGCCAGCAGCGTTCTTGGGGCAACTTCTGGAAACACCATATATTTT. Full variable domain (rest looked up from reference TRBV9 and TRBJ1-3): DSGVTQTPKHLITATGQRVTLRCSPRSGDLSVYWYQQSLDQGLQFLIQYYNGEERAKGNILERFSAQQFPDLHSELNLSSLELGDSALYFCASSVLGATSGNTIYFGEGSWLTVV.

V and J are TRBV11-2 and TRBJ2-3; 7 bases are shared with TRBD2. V gave up 5 bases and J gave up 2 bases; unmatched junction bases: 10. The CDR3 covers 16 residues. CDR1 SGHAT and CDR2 FQNNGV come from the germline V gene. CDR3 in DNA: TGTGCCAGCAGCGATCCGACTAGCCTGCTCACAGATACGCAGTATTTT. It yields the protein CASSDPTSLLTDTQYF.

The chain uses TRBV7-9 and TRBJ2-1, with D possibly matching TRBD1 (6 bases). The CDR3 sequence is 17 residues long. The V end was cut by 3 bases, the J end by 2 bases, with 17 bases between. From germline, CDR1 is SEHNR and CDR2 FQNEAQ (reference sequence). The CDR3 DNA reads as TGTGCCAGCAGCTTTGGGGCCGTGGGGGCAACCTACAATGAGCAGTTCTTC. This codes for CASSFGAVGATYNEQFF.

The chain has TRBV23-1 and TRBJ2-1, with TRBD1 as a possible D gene (5 bases). Being an ORF, TRBV23-1 has a function that is uncertain. The CDR3 extends over 17 amino acids. The ends were cut back, 0 bases at V and 0 bases at J, with 12 bases in the middle. Written as DNA, the CDR3 is TGCGCCAGCAGTCAATCTTGGGGCTACTGCTCCTACAATGAGCAGTTCTTC. This codes for CASSQSWGYCSYNEQFF.

This clone was detected a few times. This chain uses TRBV30 with TRBJ1-3, with D uncertain. Germline V lookup: CDR1 GTSNPN, CDR2 SVGIG (reference sequence). The length of the CDR3 is 11 residues. V was shortened by 4 bases and J by 2 bases, with 3 bases between the two germline ends. The CDR3 loop is CAWTAGNTIYF. Here the CDR3 DNA reads TGTGCCTGGACGGCTGGAAACACCATATATTTT. The full variable domain, completed using reference TRBV30 and TRBJ1-3, is SQTIHQWPATLVQPVGSPLSLECTVEGTSNPNLYWYRQAAGRGLQLLFYSVGIGQISSEVPQNLSASRPQDRQFILSSKKLLLSDSGFYLCAWTAGNTIYFGEGSWLTVV.

The rearrangement uses TRBV6-6 and TRBJ2-1; TRBD1 agrees at 9 bases. The germline V gene has CDR1 MNHNY and CDR2 SVGAGI (reference sequence). The trim removed 2 bases at V and 9 bases at J, leaving 11 bases unmatched. This CDR3 contains 16 residues. In nucleotides, the CDR3 is TGTGCCAGCAGTTACGGGTCGACAGGGGGGCCCAGTGAGCAGTTCTTC. This translates into CASSYGSTGGPSEQFF.

The rearrangement joins TRBV5-1 to TRBJ1-1, with D uncertain. Germline V lookup: CDR1 SGHRS, CDR2 YFSETQ. V was shortened by 1 base and J by 1 base, with 14 bases between the two germline ends. The CDR3 has 16 amino acids. For the CDR3, the DNA is TGCGCCAGCAGCTTGTTGTCGGGGTCCGGGAACACTGAAGCTTTCTTT. Translated, it gives CASSLLSGSGNTEAFF.

The genes are TRBV6-5 and TRBJ1-1; 9 nucleotides agree with TRBD1. In germline, CDR1 is MNHEY, CDR2 SVGAGI. This CDR3 contains 12 residues. The V and J ends lost 6 bases and 7 bases, in that order; junction bases with no gene match: 3. The CDR3 DNA reads TGTGCCAGCAGGGACAGGGGAATTGAAGCTTTCTTT. Translation gives CASRDRGIEAFF.

The chain couples TRBV10-3 to TRBJ2-5, with TRBD2 as a possible D gene (6 bases). Germline CDR1 reads ENHRY; CDR2 reads SYGVKD. Trimming took off 2 bases at V and 3 bases at J, with 10 bases between the two ends. This CDR3 spans 14 amino acids. In DNA form, the CDR3 reads TGTGCCATCAGTGAGATGGGGGGAAAAGAGACCCAGTACTTC. Its protein product is CAISEMGGKETQYF.

CDR3 in DNA: TGTGCCAGCAGTGCCCGGGCGGGGTTGTATGGCTACACCTTC. Translated, it gives CASSARAGLYGYTF. The genes are TRBV6-1 and TRBJ1-2; no definite D call. V was trimmed by 4 bases and J by 5 bases, leaving 14 bases between them. The CDR3 covers 14 residues. From germline, CDR1 is MNHNS and CDR2 SASEGT.

This sequence joins TRBV2 and TRBJ1-6; possibly TRBD1 for D (6 bases). This CDR3 region has 16 residues. V was cut by 7 bases and J by 8 bases, with 21 bases left in between. From germline, CDR1 is SNHLY and CDR2 FYNNEI. The CDR3 nucleotides are TGTGCCAGCACGCTAAATGGGGGCGCAGGTGATTCACCCCTCCACTTT. Translating gives CASTLNGGAGDSPLHF.

The rearrangement links TRBV7-2 to TRBJ1-4; possibly TRBD1 for D (6 bases). The V end lost 0 bases, the J end lost 5 bases, and 10 bases lay between the germline ends. Germline-derived CDR1 and CDR2 are SGHTA and FQGNSA. This CDR3 comprises 15 residues. The CDR3 coding sequence is TGTGCCAGCAGCTTAGCCCAGGGGTGGAATGAAAAACTGTTTTTT. Protein: CASSLAQGWNEKLFF.

V gene TRBV6-5 combines with J gene TRBJ1-1; no clear D. CDR1 MNHEY and CDR2 SVGAGI come from the germline V gene. The CDR3 runs 14 residues. V was trimmed by 5 bases and J by 4 bases, leaving 14 bases between them. CDR3 bases: TGTGCCAGCAGTCTTGTACGGGGTTCCACTGAAGCTTTCTTT. Translating gives CASSLVRGSTEAFF.

The chain links TRBV6-5 to TRBJ2-5; no clear D gene. The V end was cut by 2 bases, the J end by 0 bases, with 7 bases between. Germline CDR1 is MNHEY and CDR2 is SVGAGI. This CDR3 contains 14 residues. The CDR3, as DNA: TGTGCCAGCAGTTACGGGCAGCACCAAGAGACCCAGTACTTC. It translates to CASSYGQHQETQYF.

The CDR3, as DNA: TGCGCCAGCAGCTTAGGACAGAACACCGGGGAGCTGTTTTTT. This encodes CASSLGQNTGELFF. V is TRBV5-1 and J is TRBJ2-2; a possible D gene is TRBD1 (5 bases). Germline V CDR1 and CDR2: SGHRS, YFSETQ. The CDR3 runs to 14 residues. Trimming took 2 bases from V and 1 from J, leaving 6 bases between them.

The chain carries TRBV30 and TRBJ1-6; D not certain. The V gene lost 0 bases and the J gene lost 9 bases, with 18 bases spanning the gap. The CDR3 loop spans 16 amino acids. The germline V gene encodes CDR1 GTSNPN and CDR2 SVGIG (reference sequence). The CDR3 DNA follows: TGTGCCTGGAGTGTACTAGTAGGGTCTGCTGGTTCACCCCTCCACTTT. This encodes CAWSVLVGSAGSPLHF.

This clone was counted a few times. This chain connects TRBV6-6 to TRBJ2-7; 9 bases agree with TRBD2. Germline V lookup: CDR1 MNHNY, CDR2 SVGAGI (reference sequence). V gave up 7 bases and J gave up 6 bases; unmatched junction bases: 16. CDR3 size: 16 residues. The chain's CDR3 is CASTRSSSGVSSEQYF. The CDR3 coding sequence is TGTGCCAGCACCAGGAGCTCTAGCGGGGTTTCATCCGAGCAGTACTTC.

This chain links TRBV30 with TRBJ1-5; D gene uncertain. The germline V gene has CDR1 GTSNPN and CDR2 SVGIG (reference sequence). This CDR3 region has 15 residues. Trimming left V 3 bases short and J 7 bases short, with 19 bases between. The CDR3 DNA sequence: TGTGCCTGGAGGGCCTTGGAGGGTATGGGACAGCCCCAGCATTTT. Amino acids: CAWRALEGMGQPQHF.

The chain has TRBV5-8 and TRBJ1-1, with 12 bases lining up with TRBD1. CDR3 length: 15 amino acids. CDR1 and CDR2 from the germline V gene are SGHTS and YDEGEE. V was clipped by 0 bases and J by 6 bases; unmatched bases: 3. CDR3 amino acids: CASSLEGTGGAEAFF. For the CDR3, the DNA is TGTGCCAGCAGCTTGGAAGGGACAGGGGGCGCTGAAGCTTTCTTT. Full variable domain (rest looked up from reference TRBV5-8 and TRBJ1-1): EAGVTQSPTHLIKTRGQQATLRCSPISGHTSVYWYQQALGLGLQFLLWYDEGEERNRGNFPPRFSGRQFPNYSSELNVNALELEDSALYLCASSLEGTGGAEAFFGQGTRLTVV.

J is TRBJ1-1 and V is TRBV6-5; 9 bases align to TRBD1. The CDR3 is made up of 15 amino acids. Germline loops: CDR1 MNHEY, CDR2 SVGAGI. The ends lost 4 bases at V and 1 base at J; junction bases unmatched: 4. The CDR3 bases are TGTGCCAGCAGTTTTGCGGACAGGGGGAACACTGAAGCTTTCTTT. Protein product: CASSFADRGNTEAFF.

Comments on this clone: One end of the junction does not line up with germline, which may come from a read error. CDR3 residues: CASSLNSGELFF. The CDR3, as DNA: TGTGCCAGCAGCCTGAACTCCGGGGAGCTGTTTTTT. The V call is TRBV7-3, the J call TRBJ2-2; D is uncertain. Germline lookup yields CDR1 SGHTA and CDR2 FQGTGA. This CDR3 region has 12 residues.

This chain uses TRBV7-9 with TRBJ1-2, with 7 bases that match TRBD1. Germline CDR1 reads SEHNR; CDR2 reads FQNEAQ (reference sequence). CDR3 length: 13 residues. The V segment lost 5 bases and the J segment 6 bases; nucleotides outside the gene matches: 6. The CDR3 coding sequence is TGTGCCAGCAGCCCCGACAGGGCCCATGGCTACACCTTC. Its translation: CASSPDRAHGYTF.

This chain connects TRBV7-9 to TRBJ2-7; D might be TRBD2 (5 bases). Germline V gene lookup returns CDR1 SEHNR and CDR2 FQNEAQ (reference sequence). CDR3 length: 12 residues. V was trimmed by 4 bases and J by 5 bases, leaving 9 bases between them. CDR3 sequence: CASSSTGDEQYF. CDR3 coding DNA: TGTGCCAGCAGCTCTACCGGGGACGAGCAGTACTTC.